This TCR beta chain emerged from a study of cytomegalovirus exposure and HLA in healthy donors. The CDR3 totals 13 residues. Per germline, CDR1 MGHDK and CDR2 SYGVNS. V was pared by 7 bases and J by 2 bases, with 3 bases of the junction left unmatched. Study-level points and caveats: The availability of immune exposure information extended only to CMV serostatus. Later on, an analysis tied approximately 17,000 TCR beta sequences to HLA alleles at 0.05 false discovery rate. Listed as cytomegalovirus-associated were around 160 TCR beta chains. When the data were analyzed later, several of the most significant clusters appeared to be linked to common viral pathogens.

About this clone itself: As yet, its antigen is unknown.

Both 60 Vbeta primers and 13 Jbeta primers went into the PCR. The protocol was immunoSEQ multiplex PCR, while the TCRdb copy is restricted to in-frame clones and leaves out a portion. The table has 150,000 or so clones, roughly 70% seen once; the top ten hold about 3.4%. The specimen was PBMCs. The chain joins TRBV25-1 to TRBJ2-3, with 7 bases lining up with TRBD2. This clonotype originated in a male donor in good health and CMV-seronegative. CDR3 in DNA: TGTGCCAGCACCTGGGACTACACAGATACGCAGTATTTT. The encoded protein is CASTWDYTDTQYF.